The 32 T cell receptor beta chains reported below all come from one sample, sequenced in a study of shared clonotypes between healthy human individuals. Method: immunoSEQ multiplex PCR; TCRdb's copy keeps in-frame clones and lacks some. The repertoire has about a million clones, 60% to 85% of them found once; the top ten carry over 1.3%. Source material: memory CD4+ T cells sorted from blood. Subset defined: CD45RA-negative fraction. The receptors were sampled from a man aged 18-30 years in good health.

This sequence joins TRBV30 and TRBJ1-2; 7 bases are a match to TRBD1. The junction had 9 bases not matched to a gene; V was cut back by 3 bases and J by 8 bases. Germline V gene data show CDR1 as GTSNPN and CDR2 as SVGIG (reference sequence). This CDR3 comprises 13 residues. CDR3 in amino acids: CAWSESGTVGYTF. As DNA, the CDR3 is TGTGCCTGGAGCGAATCCGGGACAGTGGGCTACACCTTC. Full variable domain (rest looked up from reference TRBV30 and TRBJ1-2): SQTIHQWPATLVQPVGSPLSLECTVEGTSNPNLYWYRQAAGRGLQLLFYSVGIGQISSEVPQNLSASRPQDRQFILSSKKLLLSDSGFYLCAWSESGTVGYTFGSGTRLTVV.

V gene TRBV10-3 combines with J gene TRBJ2-2, with 8 bases aligning to TRBD2. Trimming at V came to 6 bases and at J to 4 bases, leaving 4 bases not matched to a gene. Germline V gene lookup returns CDR1 ENHRY and CDR2 SYGVKD. The CDR3 has 14 residues. CDR3 loop: CAIRTSGTTGELFF. Here the CDR3 DNA reads TGTGCCATCAGAACTAGCGGTACCACCGGGGAGCTGTTTTTT.

CDR3 bases: TGCGCCAGCAGCTTTTCAGCGGGGGGCCAAGAGACCCAGTACTTC. As protein: CASSFSAGGQETQYF. This chain connects TRBV5-1 to TRBJ2-5; 9 bases line up with TRBD2. The junction had 3 bases not matched to a gene; V was cut back by 2 bases and J by 1 base. Germline V lookup: CDR1 SGHRS, CDR2 YFSETQ. CDR3 length: 15 amino acids.

This clone was seen a handful of times. The rearrangement uses TRBV7-3 and TRBJ2-1; 8 nucleotides align to TRBD2. J gave up 7 bases and V 5 bases, and 10 bases lay outside the gene matches. The CDR3 is made up of 15 amino acids. Per the germline V gene, CDR1 is SGHTA and CDR2 is FQGTGA. This CDR3 reads CASSRGEAGVNEQFF. The CDR3 region has the DNA TGTGCCAGCAGCCGGGGAGAAGCGGGGGTGAATGAGCAGTTCTTC.

Concerning this clone itself: At the DNA level, this CDR3 is encoded by other sequences in the same sample as well. V gene TRBV28 combines with J gene TRBJ1-5, with a tentative D call TRBD1 (5 bases). CDR3 size: 14 residues. The germline V gene has CDR1 MDHEN and CDR2 SYDVKM. The germline V and J ends were trimmed by 6 bases and 2 bases, with 11 bases remaining between them. CDR3 DNA sequence: TGTGCCAGCAGGCCTCAGGGAGGCAATCAGCCCCAGCATTTT. It is translated as CASRPQGGNQPQHF.

The chain is built from TRBV5-4 and TRBJ2-7; 7 bases map to TRBD1. The J call may be mistaken, given a closer DNA end match to TRBJ2-1. The CDR3 loop spans 16 amino acids. Germline V CDR1 and CDR2: SGHNT, YYREEE (reference sequence). Written as DNA, the CDR3 is TGTGCCAGCAGCCCAGGGGGAGTTAGCTCCTACAATGAGCAGTTCTTC. It codes for CASSPGGVSSYNEQFF.

The gene calls are TRBV18 and TRBJ2-7; D is unclear. The CDR3 has 17 residues. Germline assignment: CDR1 KGHSH and CDR2 LQKENI. Trimming cost V 0 bases and J 0 bases, with 15 bases left between them. This chain's CDR3 is CASSPPVSQTSSYEQYF. The CDR3 bases are TGTGCCAGCTCACCACCGGTTTCACAGACCAGCTCCTACGAGCAGTACTTC.

The rearrangement links TRBV7-9 to TRBJ2-7; 8 bases are shared with TRBD2. V trimming: 5 bases; J trimming: 5 bases; junction bases outside the gene matches: 8. This CDR3 has 14 residues. Germline CDR1 reads SEHNR; CDR2 reads FQNEAQ (reference sequence). CDR3 loop: CASSQTRGGDEQYF. The CDR3 nucleotides read TGTGCCAGCAGCCAGACCCGGGGGGGAGACGAGCAGTACTTC. Variable domain in full (rest from reference TRBV7-9 and TRBJ2-7): DTGVSQNPRHKITKRGQNVTFRCDPISEHNRLYWYRQTLGQGPEFLTYFQNEAQLEKSRLLSDRFSAERPKGSFSTLEIQRTEQGDSAMYLCASSQTRGGDEQYFGPGTRLTVT.

Only one count was recorded for this clone. V gene TRBV5-1 combines with J gene TRBJ2-2; 7 bases line up with TRBD2. The germline CDR1 and CDR2 sequences are SGHRS and YFSETQ. The V gene end was trimmed by 0 bases and the J gene end by 3 bases; junction bases not matched to a gene: 2. This CDR3 spans 15 amino acids. The CDR3 DNA follows: TGCGCCAGCAGCTTGGAGGGGAGGGACACCGGGGAGCTGTTTTTT. It is translated as CASSLEGRDTGELFF.

The chain uses TRBV4-3 and TRBJ2-2; 7 positions match TRBD1. Germline CDR1 LGHNA, CDR2 YSLEER. After removal of 0 bases from V and 3 bases from J, the junction contained 7 bases not matched to a gene. The CDR3 runs 17 residues. CDR3 residues: CASSQEWGTDYTGELFF. CDR3 DNA: TGCGCCAGCAGCCAAGAATGGGGGACAGATTACACCGGGGAGCTGTTTTTT.

The V and J genes are TRBV6-5 and TRBJ1-1, with D tentatively TRBD1 (5 bases). The CDR3 length is 15 residues. V was shortened by 6 bases and J by 5 bases, with 19 bases between the two germline ends. Looked up from germline, CDR1 is MNHEY and CDR2 is SVGAGI. CDR3 amino acids: CASREPRGGGTEAFF. CDR3 bases: TGTGCCAGCAGGGAACCGAGGGGAGGCGGGACTGAAGCTTTCTTT.

The rearrangement links TRBV4-3 to TRBJ2-7, with D unresolved. The V end was cut by 0 bases, the J end by 3 bases, with 18 bases between. Germline assignment: CDR1 LGHNA and CDR2 YSLEER. The CDR3 totals 17 residues. CDR3 residues: CASSQDEGPLANYEQYF. The CDR3 DNA is TGCGCCAGCAGCCAAGACGAAGGTCCCCTCGCAAACTACGAGCAGTACTTC.

The V and J genes are TRBV19 and TRBJ1-6, with D unclear. This CDR3 comprises 14 residues. Germline assignment: CDR1 LNHDA and CDR2 SQIVND (reference sequence). The ends were cut back, 5 bases at V and 2 bases at J, with 7 bases in the middle. CDR3 protein: CASSPQTYNSPLHF. In DNA form, the CDR3 reads TGTGCCAGTAGTCCCCAGACCTATAATTCACCCCTCCACTTT.

This chain uses TRBV4-3 with TRBJ1-6; a possible D gene is TRBD1 (5 bases). Trimming took 1 base from V and 0 from J, leaving 13 bases between them. CDR1 and CDR2 from the germline V gene are LGHNA and YSLEER. This CDR3 has 18 residues. DNA for the CDR3: TGCGCCAGCAGCCAAGGGGCGTGGGGGGGCTCCTATAATTCACCCCTCCACTTT. As protein: CASSQGAWGGSYNSPLHF.

The table lists this clone with many counts. This chain links TRBV9 with TRBJ1-3; D is perhaps TRBD1 (6 bases). CDR1 is SGDLS, CDR2 YYNGEE, per germline. The CDR3 length is 16 residues. The ends were cut back, 0 bases at V and 4 bases at J, with 14 bases in the middle. Here the CDR3 reads CASSVEPTGRGNTIYF. The CDR3, as DNA: TGTGCCAGCAGCGTAGAGCCCACAGGGCGCGGAAACACCATATATTTT.

This chain uses TRBV11-3 with TRBJ2-7; D remains ambiguous. V was shortened by 2 bases and J by 5 bases, with 10 bases between the two germline ends. The V gene's germline CDR1 is SGHNT and CDR2 YENEEA. The CDR3 totals 13 residues. CDR3 sequence reads: CASSLNSLHEQYF. The DNA for the CDR3 is TGTGCCAGCAGCTTAAATTCCCTGCACGAGCAGTACTTC.

The chain joins TRBV5-4 to TRBJ2-5; the match to TRBD2 covers 8 bases. Germline V CDR1 and CDR2: SGHNT, YYREEE (reference sequence). V was pared by 0 bases and J by 4 bases, with 5 bases of the junction left unmatched. This CDR3 region has 15 residues. The CDR3 here is CASSLDGGAGETQYF. In DNA, the CDR3 is TGTGCCAGCAGCTTGGACGGGGGGGCCGGAGAGACCCAGTACTTC.

The chain uses TRBV5-1 and TRBJ2-5; 9 nucleotides match TRBD2. The V gene end was trimmed by 0 bases and the J gene end by 5 bases; junction bases not matched to a gene: 8. The V gene's germline CDR1 is SGHRS and CDR2 YFSETQ. The CDR3 contains 16 residues. The CDR3 sequence is CASSLDFSGSGETQYF. Written as DNA, the CDR3 is TGCGCCAGCAGCTTGGATTTTAGCGGGAGTGGGGAGACCCAGTACTTC.

The chain is built from TRBV6-6 and TRBJ1-1; D ambiguous. The V gene's germline CDR1 is MNHNY and CDR2 SVGAGI (reference sequence). The CDR3 has 14 residues. The V and J ends lost 0 bases and 4 bases respectively, with 9 bases between them. Here the CDR3 reads CASSYSREGTEAFF. CDR3 nucleotide sequence: TGTGCCAGCAGTTACTCGAGGGAAGGCACTGAAGCTTTCTTT.

J is TRBJ2-2 and V is TRBV30; 8 nucleotides match TRBD2. The CDR3 runs to 13 residues. Germline trimming cut 2 bases from V and 6 bases from J; bases unmatched to any gene: 2. Germline V gene data show CDR1 as GTSNPN and CDR2 as SVGIG (reference sequence). CDR3 in DNA: TGTGCCTGGAGTCCCGGGGGGGCCGGGGAGCTGTTTTTT. It translates to CAWSPGGAGELFF.

This chain uses TRBV7-9 with TRBJ2-1; 10 bases are shared with TRBD1. J lost 8 bases, V lost 8 bases, and 3 bases had no gene match. The CDR3 covers 12 residues. Germline CDR1 is SEHNR and CDR2 is FQNEAQ (reference sequence). The CDR3 DNA is TGTGCCAGCGGACAGGGGGTACATGAGCAGTTCTTC. This sequence encodes CASGQGVHEQFF.

The chain combines TRBV4-2 with TRBJ2-7, with D maybe TRBD2 (6 bases). CDR1 is LGHNA, CDR2 YNFKEQ, per germline. The CDR3 runs to 15 residues. V was clipped by 1 base and J by 2 bases, with 12 bases between them. Written as DNA, the CDR3 is TGTGCCAGCAGCCAAGCCGCGGGGCTTACCTACGAGCAGTACTTC. Translation gives CASSQAAGLTYEQYF.

This rearrangement joins TRBV19 to TRBJ2-7; 12 nucleotides match TRBD1. This CDR3 is 16 amino acids long. CDR1 LNHDA and CDR2 SQIVND come from the germline V gene (reference sequence). V dropped 1 base and J dropped 2; count of bases not matched to a gene: 3. The DNA for the CDR3 is TGTGCCAGTAGTATAGCGGGACAGGGGGCGCCCTACGAGCAGTACTTC. This translates into CASSIAGQGAPYEQYF. Supplemented by reference TRBV19 and TRBJ2-7, the full variable domain reads DGGITQSPKYLFRKEGQNVTLSCEQNLNHDAMYWYRQDPGQGLRLIYYSQIVNDFQKGDIAEGYSVSREKKESFPLTVTSAQKNPTAFYLCASSIAGQGAPYEQYFGPGTRLTVT.

The genes are TRBV28 and TRBJ2-1; a possible D gene is TRBD1 (6 bases). Trimming took 5 bases from V and 7 from J, leaving 18 bases between them. The CDR3 loop spans 15 amino acids. Germline CDR1 is MDHEN and CDR2 is SYDVKM. CDR3 residues: CASSPRNHRGNEQFF. The CDR3 nucleotides are TGTGCCAGCAGTCCGCGAAACCATAGGGGGAATGAGCAGTTCTTC. Using reference TRBV28 and TRBJ2-1 for the parts outside the CDR3, the full variable domain is DVKVTQSSRYLVKRTGEKVFLECVQDMDHENMFWYRQDPGLGLRLIYFSYDVKMKEKGDIPEGYSVSREKKERFSLILESASTNQTSMYLCASSPRNHRGNEQFFGPGTRLTVL.

This rearrangement joins TRBV5-4 to TRBJ1-6; D is unclear. In germline, CDR1 is SGHNT, CDR2 YYREEE (reference sequence). V was pared by 4 bases and J by 8 bases, with 13 bases between. The CDR3 length is 14 residues. The CDR3 DNA is TGTGCCAGCAGCGCCGACTATTTGGATTCACCCCTCCACTTT. It encodes CASSADYLDSPLHF.

V gene TRBV12-2 combines with J gene TRBJ2-7; TRBD2, as called in the table, went unchecked against the DNA. TRBV12-2 is deemed a pseudogene. The length of the CDR3 is 13 residues. This CDR3 reads CASRPSRSYEQYF. CDR3 in DNA: TGTGCAAGTCGCCCTTCCCGCTCCTACGAGCAGTACTTC.

The CDR3 loop reads CASSSFWGDTEAFF. In DNA, the CDR3 is TGTGCCAGCAGCAGTTTTTGGGGGGACACTGAAGCTTTCTTT. The chain employs TRBV7-2 and TRBJ1-1; tentatively, D is TRBD1 (5 bases). V was cut by 5 bases and J by 3 bases, with 13 bases left in between. This CDR3 comprises 14 residues. The germline gives CDR1 SGHTA, CDR2 FQGNSA.

V is TRBV27 and J is TRBJ2-3; D is unresolved. Trimming shortened V by 5 bases and J by 0 bases, and 9 bases separated the two germline ends. The CDR3 is 14 amino acids. Germline loops: CDR1 MNHEY, CDR2 SMNVEV (reference sequence). CDR3 loop: CASSPQLSTDTQYF. The CDR3 nucleotides read TGTGCCAGCAGTCCACAACTTAGCACAGATACGCAGTATTTT.

This chain joins TRBV7-2 and TRBJ1-2; no definite D call. V was shortened by 1 base and J by 6 bases, with 12 bases between the two germline ends. Germline CDR1 and CDR2: SGHTA and FQGNSA. The length of the CDR3 is 14 residues. DNA for the CDR3: TGTGCCAGCAGCTTAGTAGGTCCGTATAATGGCTACACCTTC. Encoded protein: CASSLVGPYNGYTF.

CDR3 sequence: CASSAGPQETQYF. CDR3 DNA sequence: TGTGCCAGCTCAGCGGGACCGCAAGAGACCCAGTACTTC. The chain has TRBV18 and TRBJ2-5, with a weak D call TRBD2 (6 bases). This CDR3 contains 13 residues. Germline-derived CDR1 and CDR2 are KGHSH and LQKENI. With 5 bases removed from V and 2 bases from J, the gap between germline ends came to 9 bases.

In its sample, this clone was seen once. The CDR3, as DNA: TGTGCCAGCAGCTATACCGACAGGGGAACTGAAGCTTTCTTT. It encodes CASSYTDRGTEAFF. The chain has TRBV6-5 and TRBJ1-1; 8 bases align to TRBD1. Per the germline V gene, CDR1 is MNHEY and CDR2 is SVGAGI. The CDR3 is made up of 14 amino acids. Trimming took 6 bases from V and 5 from J; bases not matched to a gene: 8.

This clone was seen many times. The chain has TRBV10-1 and TRBJ2-1; TRBD1 might be the D (6 bases). The CDR3 loop spans 15 amino acids. Looked up from germline, CDR1 is WNHNN and CDR2 is SYGVQD (reference sequence). Trimming took off 2 bases at V and 6 bases at J, with 14 bases between the two ends. CDR3 nucleotides: TGCGCCAGCAGTGAGCTGGTACAGGGTGGCAATGAGCAGTTCTTC. Its protein is CASSELVQGGNEQFF.